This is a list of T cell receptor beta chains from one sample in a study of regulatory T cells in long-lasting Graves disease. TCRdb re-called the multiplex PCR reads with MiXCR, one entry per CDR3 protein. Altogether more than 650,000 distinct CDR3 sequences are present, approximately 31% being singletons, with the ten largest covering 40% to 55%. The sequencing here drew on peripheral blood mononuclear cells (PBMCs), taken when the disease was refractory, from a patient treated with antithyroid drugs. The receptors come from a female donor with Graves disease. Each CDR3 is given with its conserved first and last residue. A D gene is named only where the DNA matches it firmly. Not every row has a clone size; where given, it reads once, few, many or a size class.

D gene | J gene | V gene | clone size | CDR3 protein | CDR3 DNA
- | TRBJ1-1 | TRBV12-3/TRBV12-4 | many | CATSLGHVNTEAFF | TGTGCCACCTCCCTAGGGCATGTGAACACTGAAGCTTTCTTT
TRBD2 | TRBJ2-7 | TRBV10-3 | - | CATLGLAGVKYEQYF | TGTGCCACCCTCGGACTAGCGGGAGTCAAATACGAGCAGTACTTC
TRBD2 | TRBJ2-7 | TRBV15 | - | CATGTSGSYEQYF | TGTGCCACCGGGACTAGCGGGAGCTACGAGCAGTACTTC
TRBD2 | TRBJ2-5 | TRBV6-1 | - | CASRKKKAGLGETQYF | TGTGCCAGCAGGAAAAAGAAAGCGGGACTTGGAGAGACCCAGTACTTC
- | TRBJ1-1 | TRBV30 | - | CAWKRGTEAFF | TGTGCCTGGAAGAGGGGGACTGAAGCTTTCTTT
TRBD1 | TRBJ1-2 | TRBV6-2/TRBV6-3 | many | CASSYPGTGGINYGYTF | TGTGCCAGCAGTTATCCCGGGACAGGGGGCATCAACTATGGCTACACCTTC
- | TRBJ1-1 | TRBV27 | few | CASSFRQGSPEAFF | TGTGCCAGCAGTTTCAGGCAGGGATCCCCTGAAGCTTTCTTT
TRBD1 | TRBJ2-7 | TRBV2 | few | CASSQGAQYYGEQYF | TGTGCCAGCAGCCAGGGGGCCCAGTATTACGGCGAGCAGTACTTC
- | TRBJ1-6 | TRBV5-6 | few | CASSLLRESYNSPLHF | TGTGCCAGCAGCTTGCTAAGGGAATCCTATAATTCACCCCTCCACTTT
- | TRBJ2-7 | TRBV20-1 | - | CSARPPGTRTYEQYF | TGCAGTGCTAGACCCCCAGGGACACGGACCTACGAGCAGTACTTC
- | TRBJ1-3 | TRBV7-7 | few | CASSIAEGNTIYF | TGTGCCAGCAGCATCGCCGAAGGAAACACCATATATTTT
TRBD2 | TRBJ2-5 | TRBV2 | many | CASSETLAGEIQETQYF | TGTGCCAGCAGTGAAACCCTAGCGGGTGAGATACAAGAGACCCAGTACTTC
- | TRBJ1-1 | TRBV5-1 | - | CASSRRGDLTEAFF | TGCGCCAGCAGTCGCAGGGGCGATTTGACTGAAGCTTTCTTT
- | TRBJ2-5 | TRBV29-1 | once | CSVEGGAGETQYF | TGCAGCGTTGAAGGAGGAGCCGGGGAGACCCAGTACTTC
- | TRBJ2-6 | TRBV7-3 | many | CASSLNARATGANVLTF | TGTGCCAGCAGCTTAAACGCCAGGGCAACTGGGGCCAACGTCCTGACTTTC
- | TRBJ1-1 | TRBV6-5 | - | CASSYSRGGMGTEAFF | TGTGCCAGCAGTTACTCGAGGGGGGGCATGGGCACTGAAGCTTTCTTT
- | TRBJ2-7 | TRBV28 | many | CASSLQAPFYEQYF | TGTGCCAGCAGCCTACAGGCACCGTTCTACGAGCAGTACTTC
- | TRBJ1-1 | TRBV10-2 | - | CASSEIPTEAFF | TGCGCCAGCAGTGAGATCCCGACTGAAGCTTTCTTT
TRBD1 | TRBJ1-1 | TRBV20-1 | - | CSAGGWAGGRNTEAFF | TGCAGTGCCGGGGGCTGGGCAGGGGGAAGGAACACTGAAGCTTTCTTT
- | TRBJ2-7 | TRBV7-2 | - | CASSLDPGLSYEQYF | TGTGCCAGCAGCTTAGACCCGGGGCTATCCTACGAGCAGTACTTC
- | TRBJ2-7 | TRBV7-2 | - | CASSLAGPSEQYF | TGTGCCAGCAGCTTAGCCGGGCCTTCCGAGCAGTACTTC
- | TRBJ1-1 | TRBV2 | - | CASSEQGGVTEAFF | TGTGCCAGCAGTGAACAAGGGGGAGTCACTGAAGCTTTCTTT
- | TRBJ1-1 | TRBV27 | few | CASLSFHGYTEAFF | TGTGCCAGCCTCAGTTTCCATGGGTACACTGAAGCTTTCTTT
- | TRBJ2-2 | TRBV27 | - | CASSFGGSRTGELFF | TGTGCCAGCAGTTTTGGTGGGAGTCGCACCGGGGAGCTGTTTTTT
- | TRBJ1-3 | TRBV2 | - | CASSDRVTGNTIYF | TGTGCCAGCAGTGACAGGGTGACTGGAAACACCATATATTTT
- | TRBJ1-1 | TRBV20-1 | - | CSARGQTNRVFMNTEAFF | TGCAGTGCTAGAGGGCAAACCAACCGGGTGTTCATGAACACTGAAGCTTTCTTT
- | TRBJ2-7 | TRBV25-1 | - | CASSERIEQYF | TGTGCCAGCAGTGAAAGGATCGAGCAGTACTTC
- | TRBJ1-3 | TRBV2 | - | CASNVLASGNTIYF | TGTGCCAGCAACGTTCTCGCGTCTGGAAACACCATATATTTT
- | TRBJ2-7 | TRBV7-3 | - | CASSPYGEHEQYF | TGTGCCAGCAGCCCCTATGGTGAGCACGAGCAGTACTTC
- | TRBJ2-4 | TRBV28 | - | CASTGVAKNIQYF | TGTGCCAGCACCGGAGTAGCCAAAAACATTCAGTACTTC
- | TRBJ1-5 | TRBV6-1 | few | CASSATRDNQPQHF | TGTGCCAGCAGTGCAACTCGGGACAATCAGCCCCAGCATTTT